These 29 T cell receptor beta chains share one sample of origin, sequenced in a study of blood T cell repertoires in COVID-19 (TCRdb year 2020). Libraries came from the immunoSEQ multiplex PCR assay. TCRdb holds this immuneACCESS table with in-frame rearrangements only. Some clones are missing; in checked studies, unresolved V genes explain under half, and the rest has no known cause. This sample has 250,000 to 350,000 clones in its table, and around 85% of those were observed once. 0.85% to 0.9% of the sample is held by the ten biggest clonotypes. Sequencing was performed on peripheral blood. The receptors originated from a human donor with COVID-19, enrolled during active disease. The donor label of this sample is uncertain.

This clone was picked up one time. The gene calls are TRBV24-1 and TRBJ2-1; 8 bases are a match to TRBD2. CDR3 length: 15 residues. J gave up 4 bases and V 3 bases, and 4 bases lay outside the gene matches. Germline V CDR1 and CDR2: KGHDR, SFDVKD. The CDR3 region has the DNA TGTGCCACCAGTGATGGGACTAGTGGGTACAATGAGCAGTTCTTC. This translates into CATSDGTSGYNEQFF.

V is TRBV5-1 and J is TRBJ1-6, with 7 bases aligning to TRBD1. The CDR3 is made up of 22 amino acids. CDR1 SGHRS and CDR2 YFSETQ come from the germline V gene. The trim removed 0 bases at V and 0 bases at J, leaving 18 bases unmatched. The CDR3 reads CASSLEGQLYNRPSSYNSPLHF. The DNA of the CDR3 is TGCGCCAGCAGCTTGGAGGGACAGCTCTATAACCGGCCGAGCTCCTATAATTCACCCCTCCACTTT.

The V and J genes are TRBV19 and TRBJ1-4; 9 bases are a match to TRBD1. The V gene's germline CDR1 is LNHDA and CDR2 SQIVND (reference sequence). The length of the CDR3 is 14 residues. The V gene end was trimmed by 8 bases and the J gene end by 7 bases; junction bases not matched to a gene: 8. Here the CDR3 DNA reads TGTGCCAGTTCCAAGGGACAGGGTGGTGAAAAACTGTTTTTT. This sequence encodes CASSKGQGGEKLFF. Together with reference TRBV19 and TRBJ1-4, the CDR3 gives the full variable domain: DGGITQSPKYLFRKEGQNVTLSCEQNLNHDAMYWYRQDPGQGLRLIYYSQIVNDFQKGDIAEGYSVSREKKESFPLTVTSAQKNPTAFYLCASSKGQGGEKLFFGSGTQLSVL.

V and J are TRBV5-1 and TRBJ1-1, with no clear D. V shed 4 bases and J shed 3 bases, with 22 bases lying between them. CDR1 and CDR2 (germline): SGHRS, YFSETQ. CDR3 length: 17 amino acids. CDR3 sequence: CASSPGPAPRKDTEAFF. CDR3 coding DNA: TGCGCCAGCAGCCCTGGGCCAGCCCCTCGAAAGGACACTGAAGCTTTCTTT.

Turning to this clone: Different DNA sequences within this sample yield the same CDR3. The chain carries TRBV30 and TRBJ2-5, with 9 bases matching TRBD1. With 3 bases clipped from V and 3 bases from J, the junction kept 2 bases outside the gene matches. The CDR3 length is 13 residues. Germline V CDR1 and CDR2: GTSNPN, SVGIG (reference sequence). The CDR3 is CAWRDRGKETQYF. CDR3 nucleotides: TGTGCCTGGAGGGACAGGGGTAAAGAGACCCAGTACTTC. Variable domain in full (rest from reference TRBV30 and TRBJ2-5): SQTIHQWPATLVQPVGSPLSLECTVEGTSNPNLYWYRQAAGRGLQLLFYSVGIGQISSEVPQNLSASRPQDRQFILSSKKLLLSDSGFYLCAWRDRGKETQYFGPGTRLLVL.

This clone appeared a single time. This chain connects TRBV6-5 to TRBJ2-7; the match to TRBD1 covers 9 bases. CDR1 is MNHEY, CDR2 SVGAGI, per germline. The CDR3 is made up of 14 amino acids. J was trimmed by 5 bases and V by 4 bases; bases with no gene match: 6. The DNA for the CDR3 is TGTGCCAGCAGTTCCGGGACAGGGAGAGACGAGCAGTACTTC. Its translation is CASSSGTGRDEQYF.

The V and J genes are TRBV19 and TRBJ1-2; D is possibly TRBD1 (6 bases). The CDR3 totals 17 residues. The germline V gene encodes CDR1 LNHDA and CDR2 SQIVND (reference sequence). Trimming removed 1 base at V and 4 bases at J, with 19 bases between. The CDR3 sequence is CASSIGSTDRRSYGYTF. CDR3 nucleotide sequence: TGTGCCAGTAGTATAGGCTCTACGGACAGACGATCCTATGGCTACACCTTC.

The chain recombines TRBV27 with TRBJ1-5; the D gene is possibly TRBD1 (6 bases). V was trimmed by 5 bases and J by 0 bases, leaving 11 bases between them. Germline V gives CDR1 MNHEY, CDR2 SMNVEV (reference sequence). The CDR3 runs to 15 residues. The CDR3 nucleotides read TGTGCCAGCAGTGGTGACAGGTATAGCAATCAGCCCCAGCATTTT. It specifies CASSGDRYSNQPQHF.

This clone was seen a few times. The rearrangement joins TRBV29-1 to TRBJ2-1, with TRBD2 matching 8 bases. This CDR3 is 14 amino acids long. Germline CDR1 and CDR2: SQVTM and ANQGSEA. The J segment lost 0 bases and the V segment lost 8 bases, leaving 6 bases of the junction unmatched. Written as DNA, the CDR3 is TGCAGCTACGACGGGGGGGCCTCCTACAATGAGCAGTTCTTC. Translated, it gives CSYDGGASYNEQFF.

The genes are TRBV5-1 and TRBJ2-5; D possibly corresponds to TRBD2 (6 bases). Per the germline V gene, CDR1 is SGHRS and CDR2 is YFSETQ. The V and J ends lost 5 bases and 5 bases respectively, with 16 bases between them. The CDR3 runs 14 residues. The CDR3 reads CASSGGSGGETQYF. CDR3 DNA sequence: TGCGCCAGCAGTGGTGGGTCCGGAGGGGAGACCCAGTACTTC.

This clone appeared many times. The V call is TRBV29-1, the J call TRBJ1-2; D is unresolved. The CDR3 has 13 residues. Per the germline V gene, CDR1 is SQVTM and CDR2 is ANQGSEA. Trimming stripped 3 bases from V and 8 bases from J, with 16 bases between. Written as DNA, the CDR3 is TGCAGCGTTGACGGATCGGGAGGGCAAGGCTACACCTTC. Translation: CSVDGSGGQGYTF.

V is TRBV5-1 and J is TRBJ1-1, with D unresolved. The V and J ends lost 0 bases and 2 bases respectively, with 11 bases between them. The germline CDR1 and CDR2 sequences are SGHRS and YFSETQ. This CDR3 is built from 15 residues. The CDR3 loop is CASSLVNSGNTEAFF. In DNA, the CDR3 is TGCGCCAGCAGCTTGGTTAACAGTGGAAACACTGAAGCTTTCTTT. The variable domain in full, with the rest retrieved from reference TRBV5-1 and TRBJ1-1, is KAGVTQTPRYLIKTRGQQVTLSCSPISGHRSVSWYQQTPGQGLQFLFEYFSETQRNKGNFPGRFSGRQFSNSRSEMNVSTLELGDSALYLCASSLVNSGNTEAFFGQGTRLTVV.

This chain joins TRBV7-2 and TRBJ2-5, with 9 bases aligning to TRBD1. Trimming removed 5 bases from V and 2 bases from J; junction bases left unmatched: 3. Germline lookup yields CDR1 SGHTA and CDR2 FQGNSA. This CDR3 is 14 amino acids long. CDR3 sequence (DNA): TGTGCCAGCAGCAGGGACAGGGCACAAGAGACCCAGTACTTC. Translation gives CASSRDRAQETQYF.

The chain links TRBV19 to TRBJ2-7; perhaps TRBD2 as D (7 bases). CDR3 length: 15 residues. Trimming took off 5 bases at V and 2 bases at J, with 16 bases between the two ends. Germline assignment: CDR1 LNHDA and CDR2 SQIVND (reference sequence). CDR3 in amino acids: CASSVSRGAPYEQYF. CDR3 in DNA: TGTGCCAGTAGTGTCTCTCGGGGGGCCCCCTACGAGCAGTACTTC.

The CDR3 sequence is CASRSTGGTGELFF. Here the CDR3 DNA reads TGTGCCAGCAGATCGACAGGGGGCACCGGGGAGCTGTTTTTT. This chain uses TRBV7-3 with TRBJ2-2; 9 bases are shared with TRBD1. The germline CDR1 and CDR2 sequences are SGHTA and FQGTGA. Trimming cost V 6 bases and J 4 bases; bases outside gene matches: 3. This CDR3 region has 14 residues.

The chain couples TRBV6-5 to TRBJ1-2; no clear D. Trimming left V 2 bases short and J 8 bases short, with 12 bases between. Germline V gives CDR1 MNHEY, CDR2 SVGAGI. CDR3 length: 13 amino acids. The CDR3 reads CASSYPSGKGYTF. CDR3 bases: TGTGCCAGCAGTTACCCGTCCGGGAAGGGCTACACCTTC.

This sequence joins TRBV28 and TRBJ1-1, with D unclear. From germline, CDR1 is MDHEN and CDR2 SYDVKM. The CDR3 sequence is 14 residues long. The V gene lost 3 bases and the J gene lost 6 bases, with 14 bases spanning the gap. Here the CDR3 DNA reads TGTGCCAGCAGTTTTCCCGGCGGGAGGGCTGAAGCTTTCTTT. Amino acids: CASSFPGGRAEAFF.

The chain links TRBV10-1 to TRBJ1-3; D is perhaps TRBD1 (5 bases). The germline V and J ends were trimmed by 7 bases and 4 bases, with 11 bases remaining between them. Germline loops: CDR1 WNHNN, CDR2 SYGVQD (reference sequence). The CDR3 sequence is 13 residues long. The chain's CDR3 is CASKDNYGNTIYF. DNA of the CDR3: TGCGCCAGCAAGGACAATTACGGAAACACCATATATTTT.

This clone was counted once. The CDR3 loop is CASSRTGGLSGANVLTF. The DNA for the CDR3 is TGTGCCAGCAGTCGAACAGGGGGCCTCTCTGGGGCCAACGTCCTGACTTTC. The J gene is TRBJ2-6, the V gene TRBV7-9, with 9 bases lining up with TRBD1. CDR3 size: 17 residues. The V segment lost 6 bases and the J segment 0 bases; nucleotides outside the gene matches: 6. The V gene's germline CDR1 is SEHNR and CDR2 FQNEAQ (reference sequence).

The V call is TRBV10-2, the J call TRBJ1-2; D may be TRBD1 (5 bases). This CDR3 is built from 15 residues. Trimming stripped 8 bases from V and 3 bases from J, with 19 bases between. CDR1 is WSHSY, CDR2 SAAADI, per germline. The CDR3 loop is CASGDDRRVDYGYTF. CDR3 in DNA: TGCGCCAGCGGAGACGACAGACGGGTAGACTATGGCTACACCTTC.

The V and J genes are TRBV20-1 and TRBJ1-5; possible D gene TRBD1, 6 bases. Trimming stripped 3 bases from V and 7 bases from J, with 19 bases between. This CDR3 contains 15 residues. Per the germline V gene, CDR1 is DFQATT and CDR2 is SNEGSKA (reference sequence). The CDR3 DNA reads as TGCAGTGCTAGTAGTCGGCAACAGGGAGGGCAGCCCCAGCATTTT. It specifies CSASSRQQGGQPQHF.

This chain links TRBV30 with TRBJ1-1; the D is unclear. The CDR3 sequence is 13 residues long. V lost 3 bases and J 0 bases, leaving 8 bases between the germline ends. The germline gives CDR1 GTSNPN, CDR2 SVGIG (reference sequence). CDR3 in amino acids: CAWRYGMNTEAFF. CDR3 DNA: TGTGCCTGGAGATACGGGATGAACACTGAAGCTTTCTTT.

This rearrangement joins TRBV7-3 to TRBJ1-5; TRBD1 aligns across 8 bases. After removal of 5 bases from V and 8 bases from J, the junction contained 11 bases not matched to a gene. Germline CDR1 is SGHTA and CDR2 is FQGTGA. The CDR3 is 15 residues long. The CDR3 region is CASSPQGADAEPQHF. CDR3 in DNA: TGTGCCAGCAGCCCTCAGGGGGCGGACGCTGAGCCCCAGCATTTT.

The genes are TRBV10-3 and TRBJ2-7; the match to TRBD2 covers 10 bases. This CDR3 contains 16 residues. The junction had 12 bases not matched to a gene; V was cut back by 10 bases and J by 0 bases. CDR1 and CDR2 from the germline V gene are ENHRY and SYGVKD. CDR3: CASGGASGRNSYEQYF. The CDR3 coding sequence is TGTGCCAGCGGTGGGGCTAGCGGGAGAAACTCCTACGAGCAGTACTTC.

This clone was observed once. This chain links TRBV7-8 with TRBJ1-3, with TRBD1 matching 7 bases. This CDR3 region has 14 residues. The germline CDR1 and CDR2 sequences are SGHVS and FQNEAQ. V lost 2 bases and J lost 8; bases outside the gene matches: 6. CDR3 sequence (DNA): TGTGCCAGCAGCTTATACAGGGGTGGTTACACCATATATTTT. It is translated as CASSLYRGGYTIYF.

This clone has just a few counts. The rearrangement joins TRBV7-9 to TRBJ1-6; D gene uncertain. V was shortened by 3 bases and J by 10 bases, with 10 bases between the two germline ends. Germline V CDR1 and CDR2: SEHNR, FQNEAQ (reference sequence). The CDR3 totals 13 residues. CDR3 in DNA: TGTGCCAGCAGCTTCGACCCGAGGTCACCCCTCCACTTT. Its translation is CASSFDPRSPLHF.

J is TRBJ2-1 and V is TRBV4-1; 16 bases align to TRBD2. The CDR3 is 18 residues long. Germline V gene lookup returns CDR1 MGHRA and CDR2 YSYEKL. The V gene end was trimmed by 3 bases and the J gene end by 7 bases; junction bases not matched to a gene: 9. CDR3 residues: CASSHIDLGLAGGNEQFF. CDR3 DNA sequence: TGCGCCAGCAGCCATATAGATTTGGGACTAGCGGGAGGGAATGAGCAGTTCTTC.

This chain uses TRBV3-1 (or the pseudogene TRBV3-2) with TRBJ2-2, with a weak D call TRBD1 (5 bases). CDR1 is LGHDT, CDR2 YNNKEL, per germline (reference sequence). Trimming cost V 4 bases and J 6 bases, with 18 bases left between them. The CDR3 is 16 amino acids. The CDR3 DNA reads TGTGCCAGCAGCCGCCCCTCCAGGGTATCATCCGGGGAGCTGTTTTTT. It yields the protein CASSRPSRVSSGELFF.

This chain uses TRBV7-2 with TRBJ1-2, with no clear D. The CDR3 spans 13 residues. V lost 3 bases, J lost 9 bases, and 14 bases lay in between. Germline CDR1 SGHTA, CDR2 FQGNSA. The DNA of the CDR3 is TGTGCCAGCAGCTTCCCGGGAATAGATAGCTACACCTTC. Protein sequence: CASSFPGIDSYTF.